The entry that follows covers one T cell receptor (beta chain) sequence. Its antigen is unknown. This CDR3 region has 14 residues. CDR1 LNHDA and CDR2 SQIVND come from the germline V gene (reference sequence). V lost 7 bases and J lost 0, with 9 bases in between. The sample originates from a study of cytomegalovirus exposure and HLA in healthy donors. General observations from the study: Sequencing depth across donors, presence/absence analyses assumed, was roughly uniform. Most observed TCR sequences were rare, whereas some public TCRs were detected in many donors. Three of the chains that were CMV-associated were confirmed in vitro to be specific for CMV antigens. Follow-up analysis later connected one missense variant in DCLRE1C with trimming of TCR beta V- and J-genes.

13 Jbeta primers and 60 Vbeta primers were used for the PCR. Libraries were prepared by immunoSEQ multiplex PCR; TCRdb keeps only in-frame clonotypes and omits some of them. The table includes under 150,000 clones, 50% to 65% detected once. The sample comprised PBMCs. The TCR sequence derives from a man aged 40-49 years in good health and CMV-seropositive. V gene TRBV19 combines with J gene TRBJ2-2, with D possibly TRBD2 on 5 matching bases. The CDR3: CASIARPNTGELFF. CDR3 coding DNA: TGTGCCAGTATAGCGCGCCCGAACACCGGGGAGCTGTTTTTT.